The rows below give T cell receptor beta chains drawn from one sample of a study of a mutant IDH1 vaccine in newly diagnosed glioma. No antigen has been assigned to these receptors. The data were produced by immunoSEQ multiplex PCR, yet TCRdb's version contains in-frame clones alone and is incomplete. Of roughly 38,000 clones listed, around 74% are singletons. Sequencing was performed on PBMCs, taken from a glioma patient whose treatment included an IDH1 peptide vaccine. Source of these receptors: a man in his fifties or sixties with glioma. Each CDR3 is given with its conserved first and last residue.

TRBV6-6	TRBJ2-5	CASSLGARGETQYF
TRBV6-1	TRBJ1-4	CASSEGTAYEKLFF
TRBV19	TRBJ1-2	CASSTRDRVIYGYTF
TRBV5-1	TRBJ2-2	CASSLGTGPEAGELFF
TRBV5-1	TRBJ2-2	CASSLQGGGTGELFF
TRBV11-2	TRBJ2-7	CASSLGPQGYEQYF
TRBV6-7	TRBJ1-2	CASSYNGHGSYGYTF
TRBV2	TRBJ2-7	CASSTLTGVEQYF
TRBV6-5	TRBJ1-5	CASSYSGGRNQPQHF
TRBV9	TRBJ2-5	CASSGGYQETQYF
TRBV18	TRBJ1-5	CASSRDGDQPQHF
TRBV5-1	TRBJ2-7	CASSFTGTGTEQYF
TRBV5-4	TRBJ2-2	CASSPPDGPGELFF
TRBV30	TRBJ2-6	CARRGSSGANVLTF
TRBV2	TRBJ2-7	CASGTGPQRDEQYF
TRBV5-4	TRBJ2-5	CASSSRDGETQYF
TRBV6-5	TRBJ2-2	CASSLRRNTGELFF
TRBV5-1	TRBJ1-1	CASSLMGGSWVNTEAFF
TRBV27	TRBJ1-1	CASSPPGVTYSEAFF
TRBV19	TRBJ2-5	CASSMAETQYF
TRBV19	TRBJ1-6	CATQDRGQSPLHF
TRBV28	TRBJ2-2	CASSSGLNTGELFF
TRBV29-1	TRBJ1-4	CSVRMGGAGEKLFF
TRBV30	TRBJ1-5	CAWSSPRTGQQPQHF
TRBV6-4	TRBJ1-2	CASSRGLRINYGYTF
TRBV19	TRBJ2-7	CASSRTGLIYEQYF
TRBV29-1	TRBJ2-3	CSVENPGRGWTDTQYF
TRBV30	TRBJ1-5	CAWSLDAREAQPQHF
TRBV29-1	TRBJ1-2	CSIRQLDGYTF
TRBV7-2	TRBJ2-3	CASSLGVRTTDTQYF
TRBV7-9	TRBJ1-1	CASSLAVGGEAFF
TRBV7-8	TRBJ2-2	CASSLASAGGPGELFF
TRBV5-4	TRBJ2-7	CAVGDSPSPEQYF
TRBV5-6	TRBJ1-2	CASSRQGGYGYTF